This entry lists 14 T cell receptor beta chains sequenced from one sample in a study of control samples from healthy donors and cancer patients. The method was immunoSEQ multiplex PCR; TCRdb's version includes in-frame clones alone and lacks a portion of them. Counted here are around 67,000 clones, roughly nine tenths occurring once; the ten biggest clones make up approximately 5.5%. The sample was PBMCs. These receptors came from a man aged 55 to 69 with colorectal cancer.

A single count supports this clone. The V and J genes are TRBV11-3 and TRBJ2-7; no clear D gene. The CDR3 runs to 14 residues. Deletions cut 1 base from V and 3 bases from J, with 10 bases between. Germline loops: CDR1 SGHNT, CDR2 YENEEA. CDR3 sequence reads: CASSLARHIYEQYF. The CDR3, as DNA: TGTGCCAGCAGCTTAGCTCGACACATCTACGAGCAGTACTTC.

V usage is TRBV4-3 and J usage is TRBJ1-1; D possibly corresponds to TRBD1 (6 bases). The germline V gene has CDR1 LGHNA and CDR2 YSLEER. The germline V and J ends were trimmed by 4 bases and 5 bases, with 14 bases remaining between them. The CDR3 has 14 amino acids. CDR3 sequence: CASSLQGGRTEAFF. CDR3 DNA: TGCGCCAGCAGCCTCCAAGGGGGGAGGACTGAAGCTTTCTTT.

The chain joins TRBV10-3 to TRBJ2-1, with D perhaps TRBD1 or TRBD2 (6 bases each). The germline V gene has CDR1 ENHRY and CDR2 SYGVKD. CDR3 size: 14 residues. V lost 6 bases and J lost 8, with 17 bases in between. The CDR3 bases are TGTGCCATCAGGGGCCGGGGGCCCCGGGATGAGCAGTTCTTC. Its protein product is CAIRGRGPRDEQFF.

The chain couples TRBV7-8 to TRBJ1-1; no definite D call. There are 14 residues in the CDR3. V was pared by 5 bases and J by 1 base, with 11 bases between. The germline gives CDR1 SGHVS, CDR2 FQNEAQ. The CDR3 here is CASSPKWGNTEAFF. Written as DNA, the CDR3 is TGTGCCAGCAGCCCAAAGTGGGGGAACACTGAAGCTTTCTTT.

V gene TRBV28 combines with J gene TRBJ1-4, with D tentatively TRBD1 (5 bases). The germline gives CDR1 MDHEN, CDR2 SYDVKM. Trimming took off 8 bases at V and 7 bases at J, with 11 bases between the two ends. The CDR3 consists of 12 residues. CDR3 residues: CASGTGGEKLFF. The CDR3 region has the DNA TGTGCCAGCGGGACGGGCGGTGAAAAACTGTTTTTT.

V gene TRBV5-6 combines with J gene TRBJ1-6; maybe TRBD1 (6 bases). Germline V CDR1 and CDR2: SGHDT, YYEEEE. The V and J ends lost 2 bases and 9 bases respectively, with 18 bases between them. The CDR3 extends over 16 amino acids. The CDR3 region has the DNA TGTGCCAGCAGCTTCTGGGCCGGCAGGGGAGGTTCACCCCTCCACTTT. The encoded protein is CASSFWAGRGGSPLHF.

This clone was recorded only once. The gene calls are TRBV5-6 and TRBJ2-3; 8 bases match TRBD2. The V and J ends lost 0 bases and 4 bases, in that order; junction bases with no gene match: 4. Germline CDR1 and CDR2: SGHDT and YYEEEE. The CDR3 spans 15 residues. The CDR3 sequence is CASSLAGRGADTQYF. The CDR3 nucleotides read TGTGCCAGCAGCTTGGCCGGGAGGGGGGCAGATACGCAGTATTTT.

The chain couples TRBV9 to TRBJ2-7, with D possibly being TRBD2 (5 bases). The germline V and J ends were trimmed by 0 bases and 5 bases, with 12 bases remaining between them. Germline V lookup: CDR1 SGDLS, CDR2 YYNGEE. The CDR3 is made up of 14 amino acids. CDR3 sequence reads: CASSVGGLANEQYF. DNA for the CDR3: TGTGCCAGCAGCGTAGGTGGGCTAGCTAACGAGCAGTACTTC.

The chain combines TRBV2 with TRBJ2-7, with D perhaps TRBD2 (5 bases). Trimming removed 7 bases at V and 6 bases at J, with 19 bases between. The V gene's germline CDR1 is SNHLY and CDR2 FYNNEI. This CDR3 has 14 amino acids. The CDR3 coding sequence is TGTGCCAGCACCGCGGGCCCCCCGGGGAGCGAGCAGTACTTC. Residues: CASTAGPPGSEQYF.

The chain combines TRBV4-1 with TRBJ2-3; TRBD2 aligns across 10 bases. The J segment lost 4 bases and the V segment lost 0 bases, leaving 13 bases of the junction unmatched. The CDR3 runs to 19 residues. Germline values: CDR1 MGHRA, CDR2 YSYEKL. CDR3 DNA: TGCGCCAGCAGCCAAGAACGCCTAGCGGGGGCCAACAGGGCAGATACGCAGTATTTT. Protein sequence: CASSQERLAGANRADTQYF.

The rearrangement links TRBV6-1 to TRBJ1-2; 7 bases map to TRBD1. CDR1 is MNHNS, CDR2 SASEGT, per germline. With V trimmed by 0 bases and J by 5 bases, 6 bases remained unmatched. This CDR3 is built from 15 residues. Here the CDR3 DNA reads TGTGCCAGCAGTGAAGCGGGGACAGTTTTATATGGCTACACCTTC. Its translation is CASSEAGTVLYGYTF.

The chain links TRBV2 to TRBJ1-3; D possibly corresponds to TRBD1 (5 bases). CDR1 and CDR2 from the germline V gene are SNHLY and FYNNEI. CDR3 size: 13 residues. V was trimmed by 2 bases and J by 8 bases, leaving 10 bases between them. For the CDR3, the DNA is TGTGCCAGCAGTGAACGTATGGGGGACACCATATATTTT. Translating gives CASSERMGDTIYF. Looking up the rest from reference TRBV2 and TRBJ1-3 gives the full variable domain: EPEVTQTPSHQVTQMGQEVILRCVPISNHLYFYWYRQILGQKVEFLVSFYNNEISEKSEIFDDQFSVERPDGSNFTLKIRSTKLEDSAMYFCASSERMGDTIYFGEGSWLTVV.

The V gene is TRBV28, the J gene TRBJ2-7, with 7 bases identical to TRBD1. CDR1 and CDR2 (germline): MDHEN, SYDVKM. The junction had 13 bases not matched to a gene; V was cut back by 2 bases and J by 9 bases. This CDR3 spans 15 amino acids. CDR3 amino acids: CASSLPGQRRVGQYF. Written as DNA, the CDR3 is TGTGCCAGCAGTTTACCGGGACAGCGACGGGTCGGGCAGTACTTC.

This chain uses TRBV5-1 with TRBJ2-7; D might be TRBD1 or TRBD2, each matching 5 bases. The CDR3 runs 17 residues. Per germline, CDR1 SGHRS and CDR2 YFSETQ. V lost 2 bases, J lost 3 bases, and 21 bases lay in between. The CDR3 here is CASSLPGTAGGIYEQYF. CDR3 bases: TGCGCCAGCAGCTTACCCGGGACCGCGGGTGGTATCTACGAGCAGTACTTC.